This entry lists 2 T cell receptor beta chains sequenced from one sample in a study of graft-versus-host responses after intestinal transplantation. What these receptors recognize is not known. TCRdb's table, derived via immunoSEQ multiplex PCR, lists solely in-frame clones and lacks some. The top ten hold about 8% of the sample, which has roughly 73,000 clones, around nine tenths seen once. The sequenced sample was unstimulated CD8+ T cells sorted from spleen or lymph node cells, obtained before transplant. These TCRs come from a human donor who was the organ donor for an intestinal transplant.

The CDR3 here is CASSERRTEDQPQHF. CDR3 DNA: TGTGCCAGCAGTGAAAGGCGGACAGAGGATCAGCCCCAGCATTTT. The rearrangement joins TRBV6-1 to TRBJ1-5; TRBD1 is a possible D gene (6 bases). From germline, CDR1 is MNHNS and CDR2 SASEGT. CDR3 length: 15 amino acids. Trimming took off 2 bases at V and 5 bases at J, with 13 bases between the two ends.

This clone came up a few times. This chain joins TRBV6-4 and TRBJ2-2; 10 bases map to TRBD2. The V gene's germline CDR1 is MRHNA and CDR2 SNTAGT. V gave up 0 bases and J gave up 6 bases; unmatched junction bases: 1. The CDR3 is 15 amino acids. Written as DNA, the CDR3 is TGTGCCAGCAGTGACTCAGCGGGGGGGCCCGGGGAGCTGTTTTTT. It is translated as CASSDSAGGPGELFF.